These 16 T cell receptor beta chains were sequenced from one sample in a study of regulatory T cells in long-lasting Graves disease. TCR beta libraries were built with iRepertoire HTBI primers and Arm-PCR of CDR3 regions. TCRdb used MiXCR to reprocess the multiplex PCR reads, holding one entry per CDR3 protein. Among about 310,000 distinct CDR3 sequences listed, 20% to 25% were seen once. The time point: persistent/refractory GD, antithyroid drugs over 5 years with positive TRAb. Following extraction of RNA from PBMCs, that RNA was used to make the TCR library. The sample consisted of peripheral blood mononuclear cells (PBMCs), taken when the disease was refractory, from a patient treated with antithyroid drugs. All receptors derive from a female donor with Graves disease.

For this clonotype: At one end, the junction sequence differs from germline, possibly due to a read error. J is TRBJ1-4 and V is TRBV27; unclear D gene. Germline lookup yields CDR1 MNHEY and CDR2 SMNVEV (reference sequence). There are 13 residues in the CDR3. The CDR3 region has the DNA TGTGCCAGCGGTTTAGTCCCTAATGAAAAACTGTTTTTT. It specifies CASGLVPNEKLFF.

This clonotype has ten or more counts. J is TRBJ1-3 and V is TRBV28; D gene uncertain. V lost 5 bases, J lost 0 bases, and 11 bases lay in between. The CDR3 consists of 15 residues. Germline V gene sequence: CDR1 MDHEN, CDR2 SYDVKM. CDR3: CASSPTVSSGNTIYF. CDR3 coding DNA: TGTGCCAGCAGTCCGACGGTGAGCTCTGGAAACACCATATATTTT.

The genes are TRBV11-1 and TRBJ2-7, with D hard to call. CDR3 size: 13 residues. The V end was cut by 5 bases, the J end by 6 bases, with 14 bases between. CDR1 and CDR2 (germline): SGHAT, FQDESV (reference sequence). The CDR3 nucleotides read TGTGCCAGCAGCCGCTGGGATCAGGCCGAGCAGTACTTC. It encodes CASSRWDQAEQYF.

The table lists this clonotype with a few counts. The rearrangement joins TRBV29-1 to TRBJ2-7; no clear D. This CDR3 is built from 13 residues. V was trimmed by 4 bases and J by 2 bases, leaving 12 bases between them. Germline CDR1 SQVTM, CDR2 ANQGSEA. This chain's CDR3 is CSVGLIGAYEQYF. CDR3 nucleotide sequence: TGCAGCGTTGGCTTAATTGGCGCCTACGAGCAGTACTTC.

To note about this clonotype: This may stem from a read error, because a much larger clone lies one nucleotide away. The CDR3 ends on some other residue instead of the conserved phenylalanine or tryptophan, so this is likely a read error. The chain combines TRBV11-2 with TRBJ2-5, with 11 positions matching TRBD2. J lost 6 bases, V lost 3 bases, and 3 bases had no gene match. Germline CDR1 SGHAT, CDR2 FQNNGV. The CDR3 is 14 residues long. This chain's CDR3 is CASSFSGRGKTQYS. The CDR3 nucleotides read TGTGCCAGCAGCTTTAGCGGGAGGGGGAAGACCCAGTACTCC.

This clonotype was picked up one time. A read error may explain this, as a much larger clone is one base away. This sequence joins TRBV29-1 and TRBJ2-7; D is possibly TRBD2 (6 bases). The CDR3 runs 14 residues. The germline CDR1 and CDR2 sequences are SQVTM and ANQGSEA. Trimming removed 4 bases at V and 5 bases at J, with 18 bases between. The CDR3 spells CSVVPGPSDHEQYF. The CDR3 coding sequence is TGCAGCGTTGTCCCCGGGCCTAGCGACCACGAGCAGTACTTC.

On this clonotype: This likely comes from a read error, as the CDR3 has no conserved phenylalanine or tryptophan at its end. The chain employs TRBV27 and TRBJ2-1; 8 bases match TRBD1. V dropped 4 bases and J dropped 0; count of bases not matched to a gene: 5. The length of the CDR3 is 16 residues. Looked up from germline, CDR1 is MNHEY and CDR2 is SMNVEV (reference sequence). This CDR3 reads CASSSRTGSSYNEQFL. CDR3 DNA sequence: TGTGCCAGCAGTTCGAGGACAGGGAGCTCCTACAATGAGCAGTTCCTC.

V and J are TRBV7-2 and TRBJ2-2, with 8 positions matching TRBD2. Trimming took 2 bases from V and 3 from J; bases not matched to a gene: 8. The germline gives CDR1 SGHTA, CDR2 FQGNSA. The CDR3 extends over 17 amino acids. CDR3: CASSLLGGRLDTGELFF. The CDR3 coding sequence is TGTGCCAGCAGCTTATTAGGCGGGAGGTTGGACACCGGGGAGCTGTTTTTT.

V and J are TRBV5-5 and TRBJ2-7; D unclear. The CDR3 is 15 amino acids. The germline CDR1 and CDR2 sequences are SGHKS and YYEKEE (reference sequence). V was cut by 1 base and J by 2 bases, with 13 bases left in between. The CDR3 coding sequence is TGTGCCAGCAGCTTGCCGGAGACCCAGACCTACGAGCAGTACTTC. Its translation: CASSLPETQTYEQYF. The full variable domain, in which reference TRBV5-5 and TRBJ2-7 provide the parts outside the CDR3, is DAGVTQSPTHLIKTRGQQVTLRCSPISGHKSVSWYQQVLGQGPQFIFQYYEKEERGRGNFPDRFSARQFPNYSSELNVNALLLGDSALYLCASSLPETQTYEQYFGPGTRLTVT.

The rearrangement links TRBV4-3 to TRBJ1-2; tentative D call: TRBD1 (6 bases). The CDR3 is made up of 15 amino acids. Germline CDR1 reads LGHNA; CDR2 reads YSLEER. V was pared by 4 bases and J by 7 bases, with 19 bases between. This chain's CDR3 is CASSRGAGGGFGYTF. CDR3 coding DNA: TGCGCCAGCAGCCGAGGGGCTGGGGGGGGCTTTGGCTACACCTTC.

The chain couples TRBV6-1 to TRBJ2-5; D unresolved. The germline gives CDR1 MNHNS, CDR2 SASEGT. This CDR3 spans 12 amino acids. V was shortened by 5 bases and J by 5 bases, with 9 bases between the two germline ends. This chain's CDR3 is CASSTPGETQYF. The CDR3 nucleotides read TGTGCCAGCAGTACGCCCGGGGAGACCCAGTACTTC.

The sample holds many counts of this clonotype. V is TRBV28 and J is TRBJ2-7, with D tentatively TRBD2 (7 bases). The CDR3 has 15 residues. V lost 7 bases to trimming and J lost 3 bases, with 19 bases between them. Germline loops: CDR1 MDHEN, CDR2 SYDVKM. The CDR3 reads CASNKRGGGGYEQYF. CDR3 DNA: TGTGCCAGCAACAAGCGGGGAGGGGGGGGCTACGAGCAGTACTTC.

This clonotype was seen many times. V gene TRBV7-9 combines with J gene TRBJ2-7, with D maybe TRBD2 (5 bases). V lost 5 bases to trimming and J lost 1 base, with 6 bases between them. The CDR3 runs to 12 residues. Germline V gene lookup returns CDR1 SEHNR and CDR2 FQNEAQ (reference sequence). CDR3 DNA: TGTGCCAGCAGCGGAGGATCCTACGAGCAGTACTTC. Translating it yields CASSGGSYEQYF. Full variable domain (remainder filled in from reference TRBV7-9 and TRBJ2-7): DTGVSQNPRHKITKRGQNVTFRCDPISEHNRLYWYRQTLGQGPEFLTYFQNEAQLEKSRLLSDRFSAERPKGSFSTLEIQRTEQGDSAMYLCASSGGSYEQYFGPGTRLTVT.

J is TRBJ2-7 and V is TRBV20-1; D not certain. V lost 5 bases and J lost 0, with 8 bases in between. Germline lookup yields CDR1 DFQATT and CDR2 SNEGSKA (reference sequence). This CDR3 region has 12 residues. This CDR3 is CSALDDSYEQYF. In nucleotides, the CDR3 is TGCAGTGCTTTGGACGACTCCTACGAGCAGTACTTC.

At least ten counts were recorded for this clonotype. CDR3 sequence: CASSKGFNEQYF. CDR3 nucleotide sequence: TGTGCCAGCTCTAAAGGGTTCAACGAGCAGTACTTC. J is TRBJ2-7 and V is TRBV11-1; no clear D. CDR1 and CDR2 from the germline V gene are SGHAT and FQDESV (reference sequence). The CDR3 consists of 12 residues. The V gene lost 8 bases and the J gene lost 5 bases, with 13 bases spanning the gap.

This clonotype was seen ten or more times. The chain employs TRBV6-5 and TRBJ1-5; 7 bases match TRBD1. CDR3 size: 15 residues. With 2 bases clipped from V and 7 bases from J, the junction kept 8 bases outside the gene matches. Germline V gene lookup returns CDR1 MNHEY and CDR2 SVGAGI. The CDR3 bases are TGTGCCAGCAGTTACGAGGGGACAGCGAGCCAGCCCCAGCATTTT. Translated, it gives CASSYEGTASQPQHF.